A selection of T cell receptor beta chains follows, all from one sample in a study of blood T cell repertoires in COVID-19. TCRdb's copy holds only in-frame clones and misses some; the assay was immunoSEQ multiplex PCR. The sample gives 70,000 to 95,000 clones, around four fifths of which show up once; around 11% is in the top ten. Specimen: peripheral blood. The receptor source for this set is a woman in her sixties or seventies with active or convalescent COVID-19. CDR3s include the opening cysteine and the closing phenylalanine or tryptophan. The order of the fields is D gene, clone size, J gene, V gene, CDR3 DNA, CDR3 protein. The D gene is left open where the match is weak. Clone size is shown for a subset of rows, as once, few, many or a class of expanded clone.

TRBD1 | NA | TRBJ1-3 | TRBV2 | TGTGCCAGCACCATCAACAGGGGGAGCTCTGGAAACACCATATATTTT | CASTINRGSSGNTIYF
NA | NA | TRBJ2-1 | TRBV20-1 | TGCAGTGCTAGTGCAAGGGGGTTCTCCTACAATGAGCAGTTCTTC | CSASARGFSYNEQFF
NA | few | TRBJ1-5 | TRBV4-1 | TGCGCCAGCAGCCAAGCGGACAGACTCAATCAGCCCCAGCATTTT | CASSQADRLNQPQHF
NA | NA | TRBJ1-1 | TRBV10-3 | TGTGCCACCGCGGGCGGGAACACTGAAGCTTTCTTT | CATAGGNTEAFF
NA | NA | TRBJ2-5 | TRBV7-2 | TGTGCCAGCAGCCCCCAGCAGGGGGGCGCGAAGACCCAGTACTTC | CASSPQQGGAKTQYF
NA | few | TRBJ1-4 | TRBV5-1 | TGCGCCAGCAGCTTAGACAGTTCAACTAATGAAAAACTGTTTTTT | CASSLDSSTNEKLFF
NA | NA | TRBJ1-3 | TRBV7-9 | TGTGCCAGCAGCTGGGGCCCTTCTGGAAACACCATATATTTT | CASSWGPSGNTIYF
TRBD1 | NA | TRBJ1-2 | TRBV19 | TGTGCCAGTAGGCCGGGACAGACAAACTATGGCTACACCTTC | CASRPGQTNYGYTF
NA | NA | TRBJ1-5 | TRBV18 | TGTGCCAGCTCGTTTCTCAATCAGCCCCAGCATTTT | CASSFLNQPQHF
NA | NA | TRBJ2-5 | TRBV7-7 | TGTGCTAGCAGCATAGACGGAGAAGAGACCCAGTACTTC | CASSIDGEETQYF
TRBD1 | NA | TRBJ1-2 | TRBV5-6 | TGTGCCAGCAGCTTGGCCAATACAGGGGCAATCTATGGCTACACCTTC | CASSLANTGAIYGYTF
NA | NA | TRBJ1-5 | TRBV4-3 | TGCGCCAGCAGCCAAGAAGCCGGTCAGCCCCAGCATTTT | CASSQEAGQPQHF
NA | NA | TRBJ2-5 | TRBV9 | TGTGCCAGCAGCGGCGGGACCTTTCAAGAGACCCAGTACTTC | CASSGGTFQETQYF
NA | NA | TRBJ1-2 | TRBV5-1 | TGCGCCAGCAGCCCGGGGTATGCCTATGGCTACACCTTC | CASSPGYAYGYTF
NA | NA | TRBJ1-2 | TRBV11-2 | TGTGCCAGCAGCTTAGATTACCGACAAAGGACTAACTATGGCTACACCTTC | CASSLDYRQRTNYGYTF
NA | NA | TRBJ1-5 | TRBV4-2 | TGTGCCAGCAGCCAAGCGGGGGGCTCGAATCAGCCCCAGCATTTT | CASSQAGGSNQPQHF
TRBD1 | NA | TRBJ1-2 | TRBV28 | TGTGCCAGCAGCTTCGGGGACAGGGGACGAGGCTACACCTTC | CASSFGDRGRGYTF
NA | NA | TRBJ1-5 | TRBV19 | TGTGCCAGTAGCCCGGTCGGAGGCAATCAGCCCCAGCATTTT | CASSPVGGNQPQHF
NA | NA | TRBJ2-1 | TRBV4-1 | TGCGCCAGCAGCCAAGACAGTAAACAAATCTTC | CASSQDSKQIF
TRBD1 | NA | TRBJ1-5 | TRBV11-2 | TGTGCCAGCAGCTCCGGGACAGTAGCGGTTCAGCCCCAGCATTTT | CASSSGTVAVQPQHF
NA | NA | TRBJ2-5 | TRBV7-2 | TGTGCCAGCAGCTTAGCGCGCCAAGAGACCCAGTACTTC | CASSLARQETQYF
TRBD1 | NA | TRBJ2-5 | TRBV10-1 | TGCGCCAGCAGTGAAGGACAGGGGGGAAAAGAGACCCAGTACTTC | CASSEGQGGKETQYF
NA | NA | TRBJ2-5 | TRBV7-2 | TGTGCCAGCAGCTTAAGTGTAGCGTTGTTGGAGACCCAGTACTTC | CASSLSVALLETQYF
NA | NA | TRBJ1-2 | TRBV14 | TGTGCCAGCAGCCGGACAGCTACTAACTATGGCTACACCTTC | CASSRTATNYGYTF
NA | NA | TRBJ2-1 | TRBV10-3 | TGTGCCATCAGTGATCAACGGGGGTTCTACAATGAGCAGTTCTTC | CAISDQRGFYNEQFF
NA | once | TRBJ2-7 | TRBV11-2 | TGTGCCAGCAGCTTAGATACCTACGAGCAGTACTTC | CASSLDTYEQYF
NA | NA | TRBJ2-5 | TRBV18 | TGTGCCAGCTCACTCACATTACAAGAGACCCAGTACTTC | CASSLTLQETQYF
NA | NA | TRBJ1-2 | TRBV5-1 | TGCGCCAGCGGGGAAGACGGGGGTAAAGGCTACACCTTC | CASGEDGGKGYTF
NA | NA | TRBJ2-2 | TRBV7-8 | TGTGCCAGCAGCTCCCGCTGGGGAGATGGCGGGGAGCTGTTTTTT | CASSSRWGDGGELFF
TRBD2 | few | TRBJ2-3 | TRBV6-2/TRBV6-3 | TGTGCCAGCAGTTATCCCGGGACTAGCGGGGGCACAGATACGCAGTATTTT | CASSYPGTSGGTDTQYF